What follows are 29 T cell receptor beta chains derived from one specimen sequenced in a study of T-cell reconstitution after alpha-beta-depleted transplantation in children. It was with unique molecular identifiers that the TCRbeta library was prepared. TCRdb re-called the PCR reads through MiXCR, storing one row per CDR3 protein. The sample lists about a million distinct CDR3 sequences; about 30% were seen once. The sequencing here drew on PBMCs, mostly from graft donor cells, taken 360 days after TCRalphabeta/CD19-depleted stem cell transplant. These receptor sequences come from a boy less than two years old who had a stem cell transplant for SCID, so the T cells may come from the graft donor.

This clonotype was seen many times. The CDR3 DNA follows: TGTGCCAGCAGTGCTCCGGGACAGGGCAATCAGCCCCAGCATTTT. Amino acids: CASSAPGQGNQPQHF. The gene calls are TRBV12-3 or TRBV12-4 and TRBJ1-5; 8 nucleotides line up with TRBD1. CDR3 length: 15 amino acids. The J segment lost 2 bases and the V segment lost 5 bases, leaving 5 bases of the junction unmatched.

The chain recombines TRBV20-1 with TRBJ2-5; no clear D gene. The CDR3 spans 11 residues. From germline, CDR1 is DFQATT and CDR2 SNEGSKA (reference sequence). For the CDR3, the DNA is TGCAGCGGTTCGTCTCAAGAGACCCAGTACTTC. Translating gives CSGSSQETQYF.

This chain joins TRBV7-9 and TRBJ2-1; D not certain. V was shortened by 7 bases and J by 9 bases, with 10 bases between the two germline ends. The CDR3 has 11 amino acids. Per germline, CDR1 SEHNR and CDR2 FQNEAQ (reference sequence). The CDR3 spells CASTRSREQFF. CDR3 nucleotide sequence: TGTGCCAGCACGCGATCCCGTGAGCAGTTCTTC.

In its sample, this clonotype was seen a few times. This chain connects TRBV12-3 or TRBV12-4 to TRBJ2-5; no clear D. V lost 6 bases and J 4 bases, leaving 18 bases between the germline ends. The CDR3 is made up of 15 amino acids. CDR3 sequence (DNA): TGTGCCAGCAGCTCACTGGTGGGTTTAGGAGAGACCCAGTACTTC. It is translated as CASSSLVGLGETQYF.

This rearrangement joins TRBV4-2 to TRBJ1-6, with 7 bases aligning to TRBD1. V was clipped by 4 bases and J by 11 bases; unmatched bases: 8. Looked up from germline, CDR1 is LGHNA and CDR2 is YNFKEQ. This CDR3 is 14 amino acids long. CDR3 protein: CASSRETGMAPLHF. In DNA, the CDR3 is TGTGCCAGCAGCCGAGAGACAGGGATGGCACCCCTCCACTTT.

V usage is TRBV7-6 and J usage is TRBJ1-5; D remains ambiguous. The germline V gene has CDR1 SGHVS and CDR2 FNYEAQ. V was clipped by 1 base and J by 6 bases, with 10 bases between them. This CDR3 is 14 amino acids long. DNA of the CDR3: TGTGCCAGCAGCTTAGTGCCGAACGGTCAGCCCCAGCATTTT. This sequence encodes CASSLVPNGQPQHF.

The genes are TRBV12-3 or TRBV12-4 and TRBJ2-6; D call uncertain. CDR3 length equals 14 residues. Trimming pared 5 bases from V and 2 bases from J, leaving 7 bases between. The CDR3 bases are TGTGCCAGCAGTCCCGACACTGGGGCCAACGTCCTGACTTTC. Its translation is CASSPDTGANVLTF.

This clonotype has a handful of counts. This chain joins TRBV20-1 and TRBJ2-5, with D possibly TRBD2 on 6 matching bases. The V and J ends lost 1 base and 1 base respectively, with 13 bases between them. This CDR3 region has 15 residues. Germline V gene lookup returns CDR1 DFQATT and CDR2 SNEGSKA (reference sequence). The CDR3 here is CSARGRGSPQETQYF. In DNA form, the CDR3 reads TGCAGTGCTAGAGGTCGGGGGTCACCCCAAGAGACCCAGTACTTC.

The V call is TRBV20-1, the J call TRBJ2-7, with 7 bases identical to TRBD1. The CDR3 is made up of 13 amino acids. V shed 6 bases, J shed 6 bases, and the junction held 11 bases outside the gene matches. Germline CDR1 reads DFQATT; CDR2 reads SNEGSKA (reference sequence). The CDR3 loop is CSAIDRDRGEQYF. The CDR3 nucleotides are TGCAGTGCCATTGACAGGGACCGAGGCGAGCAGTACTTC.

This clonotype was found a few times. The chain links TRBV30 to TRBJ2-1; D not resolved. The CDR3 spans 13 residues. With 3 bases removed from V and 15 bases from J, the gap between germline ends came to 21 bases. Germline-derived CDR1 and CDR2 are GTSNPN and SVGIG (reference sequence). The CDR3 bases are TGTGCCTGGAGCGACGCACGAATGAGCAGTGGGTTCTTC. It is translated as CAWSDARMSSGFF.

The gene calls are TRBV5-1 and TRBJ1-1; TRBD1 might be the D (5 bases). The germline CDR1 and CDR2 sequences are SGHRS and YFSETQ. Between the trimmed V and J ends, which lost 1 base and 4 bases, there was a span of 11 bases. This CDR3 has 14 residues. The DNA for the CDR3 is TGCGCCAGCAGCTTGCAGGAGGGGTTCACTGAAGCTTTCTTT. Encoded protein: CASSLQEGFTEAFF.

The genes are TRBV5-1 and TRBJ2-5, with D uncertain. V dropped 4 bases and J dropped 1 base, with 8 bases sitting between them. CDR1 SGHRS and CDR2 YFSETQ come from the germline V gene. The CDR3 totals 13 residues. This CDR3 reads CASSPVRQETQYF. CDR3 coding DNA: TGCGCCAGCAGCCCGGTTCGCCAAGAGACCCAGTACTTC.

V gene TRBV5-6 combines with J gene TRBJ2-2; D may be TRBD1 or TRBD2 (5 bases each). Trimming took off 10 bases at V and 6 bases at J, with 19 bases between the two ends. CDR1 is SGHDT, CDR2 YYEEEE, per germline. This CDR3 has 14 amino acids. In nucleotides, the CDR3 is TGTGCCTCCACTTCGAGGGGAAAAGCCGGGGAGCTGTTTTTT. This translates into CASTSRGKAGELFF.

This rearrangement joins TRBV15 to TRBJ1-2, with D unclear. Trimming removed 0 bases from V and 2 bases from J, with 10 bases in between. This CDR3 region has 15 residues. CDR1 LNHNV and CDR2 YYDKDF come from the germline V gene (reference sequence). CDR3 residues: CATSRDPGKNYGYTF. CDR3 nucleotide sequence: TGTGCCACCAGCAGAGATCCGGGTAAAAACTATGGCTACACCTTC. Full variable domain (outside the CDR3, taken from reference TRBV15 and TRBJ1-2): DAMVIQNPRYQVTQFGKPVTLSCSQTLNHNVMYWYQQKSSQAPKLLFHYYDKDFNNEADTPDNFQSRRPNTSFCFLDIRSPGLGDTAMYLCATSRDPGKNYGYTFGSGTRLTVV.

The chain joins TRBV27 to TRBJ2-7, with 14 nucleotides matching TRBD2. Looked up from germline, CDR1 is MNHEY and CDR2 is SMNVEV (reference sequence). The CDR3 contains 17 residues. Germline trimming cut 4 bases from V and 5 bases from J; bases unmatched to any gene: 10. CDR3: CASSSRLAGGSPNEQYF. The DNA for the CDR3 is TGTGCCAGCAGTTCACGACTAGCGGGGGGGTCTCCCAACGAGCAGTACTTC.

The chain links TRBV5-1 to TRBJ1-1; D unclear. This CDR3 comprises 12 residues. V gave up 6 bases and J gave up 3 bases, with 9 bases separating them. Per the germline V gene, CDR1 is SGHRS and CDR2 is YFSETQ. In DNA, the CDR3 is TGCGCCAGCAAGGGCAGGTACACTGAAGCTTTCTTT. Encoded protein: CASKGRYTEAFF.

This clonotype has more than one count but fewer than ten. The J gene is TRBJ2-7, the V gene TRBV9; D is uncertain. Between the trimmed V and J ends, which lost 0 bases and 1 base, there was a span of 8 bases. The CDR3 sequence is 14 residues long. CDR1 is SGDLS, CDR2 YYNGEE, per germline. Written as DNA, the CDR3 is TGTGCCAGCAGCGTAGGCCCGGGTTCCTACGAGCAGTACTTC. It encodes CASSVGPGSYEQYF.

In this sample, this clonotype turned up a few times. The chain recombines TRBV15 with TRBJ1-2; 9 bases are a match to TRBD1. CDR1 is LNHNV, CDR2 YYDKDF, per germline (reference sequence). V lost 8 bases, J lost 10 bases, and 11 bases stayed unmatched. CDR3 size: 13 residues. The CDR3 is CATGWGTGPLYTF. The DNA of the CDR3 is TGTGCCACCGGTTGGGGGACAGGGCCCCTCTACACCTTC.

V and J are TRBV28 and TRBJ2-1; TRBD1 agrees at 8 bases. CDR1 MDHEN and CDR2 SYDVKM come from the germline V gene. Germline trimming cut 3 bases from V and 9 bases from J; bases unmatched to any gene: 19. CDR3 length: 18 residues. CDR3: CASSFLRQGATVGLEQFF. The CDR3 region has the DNA TGTGCCAGCAGTTTCCTGAGGCAGGGGGCTACTGTAGGGCTTGAGCAGTTCTTC.

The chain recombines TRBV5-1 with TRBJ2-7; the D is unclear. The V end lost 3 bases, the J end lost 2 bases, and 12 bases lay between the germline ends. This CDR3 contains 14 residues. Germline V gene data show CDR1 as SGHRS and CDR2 as YFSETQ. CDR3 sequence: CASSSATNPYEQYF. The CDR3 DNA is TGCGCCAGCAGCTCAGCGACGAATCCCTACGAGCAGTACTTC.

The chain carries TRBV4-3 and TRBJ2-5, with a weak D call TRBD2 (7 bases). Trimming removed 2 bases from V and 5 bases from J, with 15 bases in between. The CDR3 has 15 amino acids. Germline CDR1 is LGHNA and CDR2 is YSLEER. CDR3 amino acids: CASSQWGGSGETQYF. Here the CDR3 DNA reads TGCGCCAGCAGCCAATGGGGGGGCTCAGGGGAGACCCAGTACTTC.

The sample holds a few counts of this clonotype. The chain carries TRBV29-1 and TRBJ2-7, with 13 bases that match TRBD2. V was pared by 4 bases and J by 9 bases, with 6 bases of the junction left unmatched. The CDR3 is made up of 13 amino acids. Germline CDR1 reads SQVTM; CDR2 reads ANQGSEA. CDR3 residues: CSVVTSGGALQYF. The CDR3 DNA reads TGCAGCGTTGTTACTAGCGGGGGGGCCTTGCAGTACTTC.

The chain couples TRBV24-1 to TRBJ2-1; D might be TRBD1 (6 bases). This CDR3 spans 15 amino acids. The V gene's germline CDR1 is KGHDR and CDR2 SFDVKD. Trimming removed 2 bases from V and 3 bases from J, with 10 bases in between. CDR3 in DNA: TGTGCCACCAGTGATTATGACAGGCACTACAATGAGCAGTTCTTC. As protein: CATSDYDRHYNEQFF.

This clonotype turned up a few times. The chain combines TRBV2 with TRBJ1-1; 9 bases agree with TRBD1. The CDR3 totals 14 residues. Germline V CDR1 and CDR2: SNHLY, FYNNEI. V shed 4 bases, J shed 9 bases, and the junction held 9 bases outside the gene matches. The CDR3 nucleotides read TGTGCCAGCAGTGCCGGGACAGGGAATAGTAAAGCTTTCTTT. Amino acids: CASSAGTGNSKAFF.

This clonotype was observed at least ten times. The chain couples TRBV24-1 to TRBJ2-1, with D tentatively TRBD2 (5 bases). Trimming took off 2 bases at V and 8 bases at J, with 12 bases between the two ends. CDR3 length: 14 amino acids. Germline lookup yields CDR1 KGHDR and CDR2 SFDVKD. The CDR3 nucleotides are TGTGCCACCAGTGATTGGACGAAGGGAGATGAGCAGTTCTTC. Amino acid sequence: CATSDWTKGDEQFF.

The chain recombines TRBV10-3 with TRBJ2-5; a weak D match, TRBD2 (5 bases). V lost 3 bases, J lost 1 base, and 12 bases lay in between. Looked up from germline, CDR1 is ENHRY and CDR2 is SYGVKD. The CDR3 is 15 residues long. CDR3 coding DNA: TGTGCCATCAGTGACAGTAGACTACGCCAAGAGACCCAGTACTTC. Translating it yields CAISDSRLRQETQYF.

V gene TRBV5-1 combines with J gene TRBJ1-6; no clear D. The germline CDR1 and CDR2 sequences are SGHRS and YFSETQ. CDR3 length equals 14 residues. The V gene lost 4 bases and the J gene lost 8 bases, with 13 bases spanning the gap. CDR3 DNA: TGCGCCAGCAGCCGAGGTCCAACGGATTCACCCCTCCACTTT. It specifies CASSRGPTDSPLHF. Using reference TRBV5-1 and TRBJ1-6 for the parts outside the CDR3, the full variable domain is KAGVTQTPRYLIKTRGQQVTLSCSPISGHRSVSWYQQTPGQGLQFLFEYFSETQRNKGNFPGRFSGRQFSNSRSEMNVSTLELGDSALYLCASSRGPTDSPLHFGNGTRLTVT.

The chain joins TRBV20-1 to TRBJ2-1; D is undetermined. Looked up from germline, CDR1 is DFQATT and CDR2 is SNEGSKA (reference sequence). The CDR3 is 13 amino acids. V gave up 5 bases and J gave up 2 bases, with 10 bases separating them. The CDR3 DNA sequence: TGCAGTGCTTTCGACTGGGCCTACAATGAGCAGTTCTTC. Translating gives CSAFDWAYNEQFF.

The table lists this clonotype with a few counts. This chain uses TRBV7-2 with TRBJ2-1; 11 bases fit TRBD1. From germline, CDR1 is SGHTA and CDR2 FQGNSA. This CDR3 comprises 17 residues. After removal of 0 bases from V and 2 bases from J, the junction contained 3 bases not matched to a gene. CDR3 protein: CASSLARDRGAYNEQFF. The CDR3 DNA is TGTGCCAGCAGCTTAGCTCGGGACAGGGGGGCCTACAATGAGCAGTTCTTC. Complete variable domain (other parts from reference TRBV7-2 and TRBJ2-1): GAGVSQSPSNKVTEKGKDVELRCDPISGHTALYWYRQSLGQGLEFLIYFQGNSAPDKSGLPSDRFSAERTGGSVSTLTIQRTQQEDSAVYLCASSLARDRGAYNEQFFGPGTRLTVL.